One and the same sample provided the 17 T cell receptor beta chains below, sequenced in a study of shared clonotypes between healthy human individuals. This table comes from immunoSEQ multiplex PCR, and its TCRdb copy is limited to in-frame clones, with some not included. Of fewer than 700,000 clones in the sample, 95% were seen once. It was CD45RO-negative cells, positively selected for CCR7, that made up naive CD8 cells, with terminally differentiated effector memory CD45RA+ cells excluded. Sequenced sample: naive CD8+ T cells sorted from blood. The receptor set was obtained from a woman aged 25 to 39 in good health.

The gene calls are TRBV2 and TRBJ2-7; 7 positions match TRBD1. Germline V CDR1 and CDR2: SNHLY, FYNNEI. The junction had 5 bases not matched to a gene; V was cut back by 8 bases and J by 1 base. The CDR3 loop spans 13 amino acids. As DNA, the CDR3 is TGTGCCAGCGTCGGGACAGCTTCCTACGAGCAGTACTTC. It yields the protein CASVGTASYEQYF.

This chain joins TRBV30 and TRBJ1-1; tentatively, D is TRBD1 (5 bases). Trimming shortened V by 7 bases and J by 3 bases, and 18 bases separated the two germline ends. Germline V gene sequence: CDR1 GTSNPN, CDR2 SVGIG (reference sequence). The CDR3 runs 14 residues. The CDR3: CALITPRGDTEAFF. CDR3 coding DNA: TGTGCCTTGATCACACCTCGGGGGGACACTGAAGCTTTCTTT.

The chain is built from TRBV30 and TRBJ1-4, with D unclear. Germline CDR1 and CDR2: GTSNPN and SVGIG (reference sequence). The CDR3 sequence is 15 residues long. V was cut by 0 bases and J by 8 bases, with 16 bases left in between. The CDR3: CAWSVLLGREEKLFF. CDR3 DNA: TGTGCCTGGAGTGTACTCTTAGGGAGAGAGGAAAAACTGTTTTTT.

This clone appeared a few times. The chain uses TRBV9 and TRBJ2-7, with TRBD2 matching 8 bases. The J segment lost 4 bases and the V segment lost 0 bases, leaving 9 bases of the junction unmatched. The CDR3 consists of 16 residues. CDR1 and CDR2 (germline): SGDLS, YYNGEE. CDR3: CASSVGNRASGYEQYF. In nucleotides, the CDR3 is TGTGCCAGCAGCGTAGGTAACCGGGCTAGCGGGTACGAGCAGTACTTC.

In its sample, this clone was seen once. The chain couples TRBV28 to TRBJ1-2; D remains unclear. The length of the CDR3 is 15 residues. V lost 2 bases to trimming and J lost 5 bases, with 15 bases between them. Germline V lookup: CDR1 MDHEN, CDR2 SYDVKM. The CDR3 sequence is CASSLLGTENYGYTF. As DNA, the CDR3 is TGTGCCAGCAGTTTACTAGGAACGGAAAATTATGGCTACACCTTC.

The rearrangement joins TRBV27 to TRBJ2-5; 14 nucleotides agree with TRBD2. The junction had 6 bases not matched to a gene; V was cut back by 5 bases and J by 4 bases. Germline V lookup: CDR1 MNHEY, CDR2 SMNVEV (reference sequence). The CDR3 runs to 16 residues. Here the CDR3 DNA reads TGTGCCAGCAGTCGGGGACTAGCGGGAGCACCAGAGACCCAGTACTTC. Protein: CASSRGLAGAPETQYF.

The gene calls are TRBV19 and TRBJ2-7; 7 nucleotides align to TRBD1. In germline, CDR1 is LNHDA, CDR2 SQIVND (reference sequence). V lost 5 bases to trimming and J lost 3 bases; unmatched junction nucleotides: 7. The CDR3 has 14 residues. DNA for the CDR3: TGTGCCAGTAGTCAGGGACAGCGAGGCTACGAGCAGTACTTC. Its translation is CASSQGQRGYEQYF.

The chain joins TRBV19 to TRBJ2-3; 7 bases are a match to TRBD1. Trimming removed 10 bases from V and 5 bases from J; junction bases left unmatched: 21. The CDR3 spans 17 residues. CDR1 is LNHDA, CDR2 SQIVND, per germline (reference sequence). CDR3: CANSKLRQGRNGDTQYF. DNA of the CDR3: TGTGCCAATTCCAAACTACGACAGGGAAGAAATGGAGATACGCAGTATTTT.

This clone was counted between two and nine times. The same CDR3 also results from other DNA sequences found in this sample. The CDR3 DNA follows: TGTGCCAGCTCGGGAGGAAGCAATCAGCCCCAGCATTTT. This sequence encodes CASSGGSNQPQHF. The chain carries TRBV2 and TRBJ1-5; D call uncertain. Deletions cut 8 bases from V and 1 base from J, with 9 bases between. The CDR3 is made up of 13 amino acids. Germline CDR1 and CDR2: SNHLY and FYNNEI.

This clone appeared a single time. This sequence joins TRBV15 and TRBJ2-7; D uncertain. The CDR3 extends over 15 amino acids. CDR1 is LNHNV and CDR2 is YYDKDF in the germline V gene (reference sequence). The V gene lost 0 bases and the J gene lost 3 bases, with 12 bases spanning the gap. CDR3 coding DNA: TGTGCCACCAGCAGAGATAGTAAGATTATCTACGAGCAGTACTTC. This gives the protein CATSRDSKIIYEQYF.

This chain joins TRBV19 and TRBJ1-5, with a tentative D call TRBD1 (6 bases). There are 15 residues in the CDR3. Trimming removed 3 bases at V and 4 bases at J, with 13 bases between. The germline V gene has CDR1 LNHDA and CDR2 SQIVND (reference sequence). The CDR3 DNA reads TGTGCCAGTAGTATGGGGGCAGGGGTTAATCAGCCCCAGCATTTT. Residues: CASSMGAGVNQPQHF.

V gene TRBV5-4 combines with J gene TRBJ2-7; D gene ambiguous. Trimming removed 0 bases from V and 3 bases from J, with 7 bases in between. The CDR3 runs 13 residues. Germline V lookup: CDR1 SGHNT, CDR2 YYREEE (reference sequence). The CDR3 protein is CASSLDTDYEQYF. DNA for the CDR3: TGTGCCAGCAGCTTGGATACAGACTACGAGCAGTACTTC.

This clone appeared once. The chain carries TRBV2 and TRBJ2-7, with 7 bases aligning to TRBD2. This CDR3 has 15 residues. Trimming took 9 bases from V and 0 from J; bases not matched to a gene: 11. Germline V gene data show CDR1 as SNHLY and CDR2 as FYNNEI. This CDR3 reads CASSQGRDYSYEQYF. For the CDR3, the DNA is TGTGCCAGTAGCCAGGGAAGGGACTACTCCTACGAGCAGTACTTC.

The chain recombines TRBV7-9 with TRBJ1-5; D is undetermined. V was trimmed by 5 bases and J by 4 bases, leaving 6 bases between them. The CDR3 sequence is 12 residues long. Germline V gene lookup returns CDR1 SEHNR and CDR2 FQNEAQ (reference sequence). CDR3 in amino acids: CASSPDNQPQHF. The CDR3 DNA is TGTGCCAGCAGCCCCGATAATCAGCCCCAGCATTTT.

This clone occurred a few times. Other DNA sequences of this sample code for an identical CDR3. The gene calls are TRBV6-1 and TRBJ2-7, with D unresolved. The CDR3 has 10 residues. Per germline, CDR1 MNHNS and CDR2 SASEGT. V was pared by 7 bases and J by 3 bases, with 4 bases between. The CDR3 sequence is CASNSYEQYF. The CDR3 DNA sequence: TGTGCCAGCAACAGCTACGAGCAGTACTTC.

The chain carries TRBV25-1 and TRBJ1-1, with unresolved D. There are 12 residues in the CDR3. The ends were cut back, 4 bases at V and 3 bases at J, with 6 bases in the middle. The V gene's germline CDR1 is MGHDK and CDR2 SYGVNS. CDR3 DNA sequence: TGTGCCAGCAGTGGGAGTTACACTGAAGCTTTCTTT. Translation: CASSGSYTEAFF. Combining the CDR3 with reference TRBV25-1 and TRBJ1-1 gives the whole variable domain EADIYQTPRYLVIGTGKKITLECSQTMGHDKMYWYQQDPGMELHLIHYSYGVNSTEKGDLSSESTVSRIRTEHFPLTLESARPSHTSQYLCASSGSYTEAFFGQGTRLTVV.

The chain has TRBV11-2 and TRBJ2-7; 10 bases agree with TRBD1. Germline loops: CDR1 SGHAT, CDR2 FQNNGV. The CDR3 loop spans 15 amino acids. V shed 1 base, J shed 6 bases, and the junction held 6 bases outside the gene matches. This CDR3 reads CASSLGGTGVSEQYF. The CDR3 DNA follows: TGTGCCAGCAGCTTAGGGGGGACAGGGGTGAGCGAGCAGTACTTC. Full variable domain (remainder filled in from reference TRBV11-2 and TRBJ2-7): EAGVAQSPRYKIIEKRQSVAFWCNPISGHATLYWYQQILGQGPKLLIQFQNNGVVDDSQLPKDRFSAERLKGVDSTLKIQPAKLEDSAVYLCASSLGGTGVSEQYFGPGTRLTVT.